The 12 T cell receptor beta chains below all came from one sample that was sequenced in a study of cytotoxic CD8 clonotypes in ibrutinib-treated CLL. Assay: immunoSEQ multiplex PCR; the TCRdb copy retains only in-frame clones and omits some. This table has some 130,000 clones, roughly 85% appearing once. This specimen consisted of PBMCs, obtained after 24 months of ibrutinib treatment. The receptors originated from a human donor with chronic lymphocytic leukemia.

This chain connects TRBV5-1 to TRBJ2-2; 10 nucleotides match TRBD2. The V gene end was trimmed by 4 bases and the J gene end by 2 bases; junction bases not matched to a gene: 8. CDR1 and CDR2 (germline): SGHRS, YFSETQ. This CDR3 region has 17 residues. CDR3 in amino acids: CASSPLAGGLNTGELFF. The DNA for the CDR3 is TGCGCCAGCAGCCCCTTAGCGGGGGGTCTAAACACCGGGGAGCTGTTTTTT.

This CDR3 reads CASSLRTVMNTEAFF. As DNA, the CDR3 is TGTGCCAGCAGCCTTCGGACGGTGATGAACACTGAAGCTTTCTTT. V gene TRBV7-8 combines with J gene TRBJ1-1; no firm D call. This CDR3 is 15 amino acids long. CDR1 and CDR2 from the germline V gene are SGHVS and FQNEAQ. Trimming took off 5 bases at V and 0 bases at J, with 13 bases between the two ends. The full variable domain, in which reference TRBV7-8 and TRBJ1-1 provide the parts outside the CDR3, is GAGVSQSPRYKVAKRGQDVALRCDPISGHVSLFWYQQALGQGPEFLTYFQNEAQLDKSGLPSDRFFAERPEGSVSTLKIQRTQQEDSAVYLCASSLRTVMNTEAFFGQGTRLTVV.

This chain links TRBV5-1 with TRBJ1-1; D is possibly TRBD1 (6 bases). Germline CDR1 reads SGHRS; CDR2 reads YFSETQ. The CDR3 runs 15 residues. Trimming took off 0 bases at V and 1 base at J, with 10 bases between the two ends. The CDR3 loop reads CASSLEGQQNTEAFF. The CDR3, as DNA: TGCGCCAGCAGCTTGGAAGGACAGCAGAACACTGAAGCTTTCTTT. The full variable domain, completed using reference TRBV5-1 and TRBJ1-1, is KAGVTQTPRYLIKTRGQQVTLSCSPISGHRSVSWYQQTPGQGLQFLFEYFSETQRNKGNFPGRFSGRQFSNSRSEMNVSTLELGDSALYLCASSLEGQQNTEAFFGQGTRLTVV.

The rearrangement links TRBV7-9 to TRBJ2-2; D gene ambiguous. V was clipped by 3 bases and J by 0 bases, with 8 bases between them. This CDR3 has 15 residues. The germline gives CDR1 SEHNR, CDR2 FQNEAQ (reference sequence). CDR3 DNA sequence: TGTGCCAGCAGCTTGGCAGGCCCGAACACCGGGGAGCTGTTTTTT. Translation gives CASSLAGPNTGELFF.

The gene calls are TRBV27 and TRBJ2-3; 11 nucleotides agree with TRBD2. The CDR3 consists of 16 residues. V was pared by 6 bases and J by 5 bases, with 10 bases of the junction left unmatched. Germline V gene lookup returns CDR1 MNHEY and CDR2 SMNVEV (reference sequence). The CDR3 coding sequence is TGTGCCAGCAGCTCCGCTAGCGGGGGGCCAGGAGATACGCAGTATTTT. Protein product: CASSSASGGPGDTQYF.

The rearrangement uses TRBV25-1 and TRBJ2-1; D is perhaps TRBD1 or TRBD2 (5 bases each). The CDR3 runs 15 residues. Germline CDR1 and CDR2: MGHDK and SYGVNS. V lost 3 bases, J lost 5 bases, and 14 bases lay in between. CDR3 amino acids: CASSDPGTWDNEQFF. The DNA for the CDR3 is TGTGCCAGCAGTGATCCCGGGACGTGGGACAATGAGCAGTTCTTC.

The V and J genes are TRBV18 and TRBJ2-1; no firm D call. CDR3 length: 13 residues. Germline lookup yields CDR1 KGHSH and CDR2 LQKENI. V was cut by 0 bases and J by 5 bases, with 5 bases left in between. CDR3 bases: TGTGCCAGCTCACCACCGAGGCACAATGAGCAGTTCTTC. Encoded protein: CASSPPRHNEQFF.

The J gene is TRBJ2-1, the V gene TRBV18, with 7 bases fitting TRBD2. CDR1 is KGHSH and CDR2 is LQKENI in the germline V gene. The V and J ends lost 6 bases and 2 bases, in that order; junction bases with no gene match: 10. This CDR3 is 16 amino acids long. Here the CDR3 DNA reads TGTGCCAGCTCCACCGGGCGGGGGATCGCCTACAATGAGCAGTTCTTC. This gives the protein CASSTGRGIAYNEQFF.

The chain has TRBV7-9 and TRBJ2-7; 7 positions match TRBD1. The length of the CDR3 is 14 residues. The V and J ends lost 1 base and 2 bases, in that order; junction bases with no gene match: 2. Germline values: CDR1 SEHNR, CDR2 FQNEAQ (reference sequence). The DNA of the CDR3 is TGTGCCAGCAGCTTAGACAGGGGCGCCTACGAGCAGTACTTC. Its protein is CASSLDRGAYEQYF.

A few counts support this clone. The chain employs TRBV30 and TRBJ2-3; TRBD2 aligns across 15 bases. Germline V lookup: CDR1 GTSNPN, CDR2 SVGIG (reference sequence). The CDR3 is 15 residues long. After removal of 1 base from V and 10 bases from J, the junction contained 6 bases not matched to a gene. The CDR3 region is CAWSAKGLAGGAQYF. Here the CDR3 DNA reads TGTGCCTGGAGTGCAAAGGGACTAGCGGGGGGAGCGCAGTATTTT. Full variable domain (missing parts from reference TRBV30 and TRBJ2-3): SQTIHQWPATLVQPVGSPLSLECTVEGTSNPNLYWYRQAAGRGLQLLFYSVGIGQISSEVPQNLSASRPQDRQFILSSKKLLLSDSGFYLCAWSAKGLAGGAQYFGPGTRLTVL.

A few counts support this clone. The V gene is TRBV10-3, the J gene TRBJ1-5; D call uncertain. The germline V gene encodes CDR1 ENHRY and CDR2 SYGVKD. V lost 7 bases and J 6 bases, leaving 13 bases between the germline ends. The CDR3 is 13 amino acids. Here the CDR3 DNA reads TGTGCCATCACCGGAGGGCCGCGTCAGCCCCAGCATTTT. It encodes CAITGGPRQPQHF.

The J gene is TRBJ2-7, the V gene TRBV28, with D possibly being TRBD1 (6 bases). Germline-derived CDR1 and CDR2 are MDHEN and SYDVKM. V dropped 1 base and J dropped 6 bases, with 22 bases sitting between them. The CDR3 has 17 residues. The CDR3 nucleotides are TGTGCCAGCAGTTTATATGTTGTCAGGGGTTCTGGGAGCGAGCAGTACTTC. It encodes CASSLYVVRGSGSEQYF.